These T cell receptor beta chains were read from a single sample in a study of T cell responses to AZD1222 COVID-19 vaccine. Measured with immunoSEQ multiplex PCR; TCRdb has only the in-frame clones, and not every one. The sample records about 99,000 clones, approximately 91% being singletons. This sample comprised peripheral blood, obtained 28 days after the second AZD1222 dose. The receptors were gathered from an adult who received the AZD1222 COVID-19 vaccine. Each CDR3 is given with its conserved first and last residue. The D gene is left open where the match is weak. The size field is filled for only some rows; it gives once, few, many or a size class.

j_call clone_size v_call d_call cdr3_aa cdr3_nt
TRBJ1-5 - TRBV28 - CASSLVTANQPQHF TGTGCCAGCAGTTTAGTGACAGCCAATCAGCCCCAGCATTTT
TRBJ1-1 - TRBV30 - CACFTPGGTEAFF TGTGCCTGCTTCACGCCGGGGGGCACTGAAGCTTTCTTT
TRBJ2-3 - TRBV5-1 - CASSVGGGADTQYF TGCGCCAGCAGCGTGGGGGGGGGCGCAGATACGCAGTATTTT
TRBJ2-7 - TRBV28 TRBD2 CATQSLAGGYEQYF TGTGCCACCCAATCTCTAGCGGGAGGGTACGAGCAGTACTTC
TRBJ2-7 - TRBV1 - CTSSPPRLAGGLVYEQYF TGCACCAGCAGCCCCCCCCGACTAGCGGGAGGGCTCGTCTACGAGCAGTACTTC
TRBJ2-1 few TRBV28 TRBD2 CASSPFDSGSGNEQFF TGTGCCAGCAGCCCGTTTGATAGCGGGAGCGGAAATGAGCAGTTCTTC
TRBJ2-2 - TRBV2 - CASSREYTGELFF TGTGCCAGCAGTCGGGAGTACACCGGGGAGCTGTTTTTT
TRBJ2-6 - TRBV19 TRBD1 CASSARDRGSGANVLTF TGTGCCAGTAGTGCCCGGGACAGGGGTTCTGGGGCCAACGTCCTGACTTTC
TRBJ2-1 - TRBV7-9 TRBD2 CASSLRASGRVEQFF TGTGCCAGCAGCCTTAGGGCTAGCGGGAGGGTTGAGCAGTTCTTC
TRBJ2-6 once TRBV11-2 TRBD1 CASSLEGTGSYGANVLTF TGTGCCAGCAGCTTAGAAGGGACAGGTTCTTATGGGGCCAACGTCCTGACTTTC
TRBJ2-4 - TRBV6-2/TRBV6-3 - CASSPTKNIQYF TGTGCCAGCAGTCCGACCAAAAACATTCAGTACTTC
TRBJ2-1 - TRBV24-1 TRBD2 CATAGTSGWGEQFF TGTGCCACAGCCGGGACTAGCGGATGGGGTGAGCAGTTCTTC
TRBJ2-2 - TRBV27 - CASSLLSRSNTGELFF TGTGCCAGCAGTTTATTATCCCGCAGCAACACCGGGGAGCTGTTTTTT
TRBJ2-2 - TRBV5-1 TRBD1 CASSVDRESGELFF TGCGCCAGCAGCGTCGACAGGGAGAGCGGGGAGCTGTTTTTT
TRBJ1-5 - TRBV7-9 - CASSFQGGDQPQHF TGTGCCAGCAGCTTTCAGGGAGGGGATCAGCCCCAGCATTTT
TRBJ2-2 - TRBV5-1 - CASSLNLRRNTGELFF TGCGCCAGCAGCTTGAACTTACGCAGAAACACCGGGGAGCTGTTTTTT
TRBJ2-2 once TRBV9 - CASSVLTGNTGELFF TGTGCCAGCAGCGTCCTGACAGGGAACACCGGGGAGCTGTTTTTT
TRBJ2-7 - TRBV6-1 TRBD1 CASSGILGGGQGVSYEQYF TGTGCCAGCAGTGGTATCTTGGGAGGTGGACAGGGGGTTTCCTACGAGCAGTACTTC
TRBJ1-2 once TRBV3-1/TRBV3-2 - CASSPMAGSTGYTF TGTGCCAGCAGCCCTATGGCGGGATCTACTGGCTACACCTTC
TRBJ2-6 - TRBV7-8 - CASTLPRTNSGANVLTF TGTGCCAGCACCCTTCCAAGGACCAACTCTGGGGCCAACGTCCTGACTTTC
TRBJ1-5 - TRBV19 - CASSTGFRSNQPQHF TGTGCCAGTAGTACGGGCTTCAGGAGCAATCAGCCCCAGCATTTT
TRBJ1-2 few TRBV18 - CASSSGDSRYGYTF TGTGCCAGCTCCTCTGGGGACTCCCGCTATGGCTACACCTTC